The 15 T cell receptor beta chains below all came from one sample that was sequenced in a study of tumor-infiltrating lymphocytes in primary liver carcinoma (dated by TCRdb to 2017 to 2019). TCRdb shows the sequencer as Illumina HiSeq 2500. TCRbeta-specific cDNA was reverse-transcribed from 500 ng total RNA using a constant-region primer and ProtoScript II reverse transcriptase. Construction of the TCRbeta libraries relied on three nested rounds of multiplex PCR, following a slightly modified ARM-PCR procedure. Each of the first two PCR rounds ran for around 10 cycles using multiplex TRBV1-TRBV30 forward primers together with a Cbeta reverse primer. TCRdb trimmed the raw reads at Q25, called clones with MiXCR and kept productive beta chains. Rows with one shared CDR3 protein collapse into an entry with the most common genes and DNA. This sample comprises approximately 310,000 distinct CDR3 sequences, less than 75% of them detected only once. Clones ranked in the top ten supply approximately 9% of the sample.

Blood RNA was extracted from unsorted whole blood with TRIzol reagent; germline DNA came from the DNeasy Blood & Tissue kit. The sequencing input was peripheral blood. The receptors were gathered from a man aged 40-55 years with primary liver carcinoma and hepatitis B virus infection.

In its sample, this clonotype was seen a few times. This chain connects TRBV5-6 to TRBJ1-1; tentatively, D is TRBD1 (6 bases). Germline CDR1 SGHDT, CDR2 YYEEEE. Between the trimmed V and J ends, which lost 1 base and 0 bases, there was a span of 7 bases. This CDR3 is built from 14 residues. CDR3 bases: TGTGCCAGCAGCTTGAGGGGGTTGAACACTGAAGCTTTCTTT. It encodes CASSLRGLNTEAFF.

This clonotype came up a few times. V is TRBV7-8 and J is TRBJ2-1; D is unresolved. V lost 6 bases, J lost 4 bases, and 7 bases lay in between. The CDR3 contains 12 residues. The germline CDR1 and CDR2 sequences are SGHVS and FQNEAQ. CDR3 DNA sequence: TGTGCCAGCAGTTCCCAATACAATGAGCAGTTCTTC. It specifies CASSSQYNEQFF.

There are a few counts of this clonotype. This clone may be a read error of a much larger clone one base away. This chain connects TRBV6-1 to TRBJ2-1; 14 bases fit TRBD2. The CDR3 extends over 14 amino acids. Germline V gives CDR1 MNHNS, CDR2 SASEGT. The CDR3 loop reads CGSLGLAGVYEQFF. The CDR3 nucleotides read TGTGGCAGCTTGGGACTAGCGGGAGTCTATGAGCAGTTCTTC.

The chain couples TRBV28 to TRBJ2-2, with 9 nucleotides matching TRBD1. Germline values: CDR1 MDHEN, CDR2 SYDVKM. V lost 9 bases, J lost 2 bases, and 13 bases stayed unmatched. This CDR3 is 17 amino acids long. CDR3 loop: CARSLRQGVANTGELFF. CDR3 bases: TGTGCCAGAAGTCTCCGACAGGGGGTCGCTAACACCGGGGAGCTGTTTTTT.

In this sample, this clonotype turned up once. One end of the junction does not line up with germline, which may come from a read error. The gene calls are TRBV6-1 and TRBJ1-1; a weak D match, TRBD1 (6 bases). Germline-derived CDR1 and CDR2 are MNHNS and SASEGT. This CDR3 spans 12 amino acids. In DNA, the CDR3 is TGTGACAGCGGCCCACAGGGAACTGAAGCTTTCTTT. Protein sequence: CDSGPQGTEAFF.

The chain combines TRBV29-1 with TRBJ2-1; 14 positions agree with TRBD2. The CDR3 loop spans 17 amino acids. Germline lookup yields CDR1 SQVTM and CDR2 ANQGSEA. Trimming at V came to 6 bases and at J to 7 bases, leaving 14 bases not matched to a gene. CDR3 sequence: CSVAGTSGGRYYNEQFF. In DNA form, the CDR3 reads TGCAGCGTGGCCGGGACTAGCGGGGGTAGATACTATAATGAGCAGTTCTTC.

Points on this clonotype: A read error may produce the germline difference seen at one junction end. The chain is built from TRBV10-2 and TRBJ2-7; D gene unclear. The CDR3 runs to 16 residues. Germline V gene data show CDR1 as WSHSY and CDR2 as SAAADI. The CDR3 DNA reads as TGCGCCAGCAGTCAAGGACCGATACACTTCTCCTACGGGCAGTACTTC. Its protein product is CASSQGPIHFSYGQYF.

This clonotype was picked up a small number of times. The chain uses TRBV28 and TRBJ1-1; D remains unclear. CDR1 and CDR2 (germline): MDHEN, SYDVKM. The CDR3 sequence is 12 residues long. V dropped 6 bases and J dropped 7 bases, with 12 bases sitting between them. CDR3 loop: CASSGSLSEAFF. The CDR3 DNA is TGTGCCAGCAGCGGAAGCCTAAGTGAAGCTTTCTTT. The whole variable domain, remainder taken from reference TRBV28 and TRBJ1-1, is DVKVTQSSRYLVKRTGEKVFLECVQDMDHENMFWYRQDPGLGLRLIYFSYDVKMKEKGDIPEGYSVSREKKERFSLILESASTNQTSMYLCASSGSLSEAFFGQGTRLTVV.

This clonotype was seen once. The conserved phenylalanine or tryptophan normally closing the CDR3 is absent here, so this likely arose from a read error. Because the CDR3's place on the DNA is in doubt, the DNA is left out and the CDR3 is given as listed by TCRdb. V and J are TRBV11-1 and TRBJ2-7; TRBD2 was called by the table and not checked on the DNA. Inclusive of both ends, the CDR3 amounts to 14 amino acids. The germline V gene has CDR1 SGHAT and CDR2 FQDESV (reference sequence). The CDR3 reads CVSSLLTGRDEQYL.

Note on this clonotype: This could be a read error, since a much larger clone is one nucleotide away. The chain combines TRBV12-3 or TRBV12-4 with TRBJ1-3; 8 positions agree with TRBD1. This CDR3 has 14 amino acids. CDR3: CVSSTGGTGNTIYF. DNA for the CDR3: TGTGTCAGCAGTACAGGGGGAACTGGAAACACCATATATTTT.

This clonotype was observed at least ten times. The CDR3 here is CARGLGNTIYF. The CDR3, as DNA: TGTGCCAGGGGGCTCGGAAACACCATATATTTT. The V call is TRBV6-5, the J call TRBJ1-3; maybe TRBD1 (5 bases). Germline-derived CDR1 and CDR2 are MNHEY and SVGAGI. This CDR3 has 11 amino acids. The V end lost 9 bases, the J end lost 4 bases, and 7 bases lay between the germline ends.

Note on this clonotype: As the CDR3 is not closed by the conserved phenylalanine or tryptophan, this likely results from a read error. V usage is TRBV6-1 and J usage is TRBJ1-1; no clear D. The length of the CDR3 is 15 residues. The V gene's germline CDR1 is MNHNS and CDR2 SASEGT. V dropped 4 bases and J dropped 1 base, with 13 bases sitting between them. The CDR3 DNA sequence: TGTGCCAGCAGTGCCCCAGTATGGGGGAACACTGAAGCTTTCTTA. It is translated as CASSAPVWGNTEAFL.

In regard to this clonotype: One end of the junction does not line up with germline, which may come from a read error. The rearrangement uses TRBV11-2 and TRBJ2-2; possible D gene TRBD1, 6 bases. Germline lookup yields CDR1 SGHAT and CDR2 FQNNGV. The CDR3 is 18 amino acids. CDR3 in amino acids: CASSLDLRGPTNTGELFF. The CDR3 region has the DNA TGTGCAAGCAGCTTAGATCTCAGGGGACCGACGAACACCGGGGAGCTGTTTTTT.

At least ten counts were recorded for this clonotype. The gene calls are TRBV29-1 and TRBJ2-1; D not certain. The CDR3 totals 13 residues. The germline CDR1 and CDR2 sequences are SQVTM and ANQGSEA. The germline V and J ends were trimmed by 7 bases and 1 base, with 11 bases remaining between them. The CDR3 DNA follows: TGCAGCGGGCAGTTGGGGTCCTACAATGAGCAGTTCTTC. Its protein is CSGQLGSYNEQFF.

This rearrangement joins TRBV28 to TRBJ2-7; D gene uncertain. This CDR3 has 14 residues. Trimming took 2 bases from V and 6 from J, leaving 14 bases between them. The V gene's germline CDR1 is MDHEN and CDR2 SYDVKM. The CDR3 DNA is TGTGCCAGCAGTTTAGCGGATATAGGAATCGAGCAGTACTTC. It is translated as CASSLADIGIEQYF.